Listed here are 27 T cell receptor beta chains from one sample, sequenced in a study of blood T cell repertoires in COVID-19. The data were produced by immunoSEQ multiplex PCR, yet TCRdb's version contains in-frame clones alone and is incomplete. Among about 150,000 clones, about 88% were seen once, and the ten largest hold 2.5% to 3%. The material sequenced was peripheral blood. These receptors originate from a woman aged 80 or over with COVID-19, enrolled during active disease.

The V and J genes are TRBV28 and TRBJ1-1; unclear D gene. The germline CDR1 and CDR2 sequences are MDHEN and SYDVKM. CDR3 length equals 15 residues. V was clipped by 4 bases and J by 0 bases, with 12 bases between them. As DNA, the CDR3 is TGTGCCAGCAGTTCCCCCGGGGAGATGAACACTGAAGCTTTCTTT. This gives the protein CASSSPGEMNTEAFF. Full variable domain (rest looked up from reference TRBV28 and TRBJ1-1): DVKVTQSSRYLVKRTGEKVFLECVQDMDHENMFWYRQDPGLGLRLIYFSYDVKMKEKGDIPEGYSVSREKKERFSLILESASTNQTSMYLCASSSPGEMNTEAFFGQGTRLTVV.

The chain carries TRBV3-1 (or the pseudogene TRBV3-2) and TRBJ1-3; D may be TRBD1 (6 bases). Deletions cut 7 bases from V and 0 bases from J, with 13 bases between. Germline CDR1 reads LGHDT; CDR2 reads YNNKEL (reference sequence). CDR3 length: 15 residues. The CDR3 DNA reads TGTGCCAGCAAACAGGGCCCCAGCTCTGGAAACACCATATATTTT. It yields the protein CASKQGPSSGNTIYF.

The gene calls are TRBV19 and TRBJ2-5; TRBD1 matches at 9 bases. Trimming removed 3 bases from V and 2 bases from J; junction bases left unmatched: 4. The CDR3 runs to 15 residues. Per the germline V gene, CDR1 is LNHDA and CDR2 is SQIVND (reference sequence). The CDR3 is CASSIDGQGQETQYF. CDR3 sequence (DNA): TGTGCCAGTAGTATCGACGGACAGGGGCAAGAGACCCAGTACTTC.

This chain connects TRBV21-1 to TRBJ1-5; the table names TRBD1, a call not compared with the DNA. TRBV21-1 is noted as a pseudogene. The CDR3 runs to 17 residues. Here the CDR3 reads CASSKQEGVGSNQPQHF. As DNA, the CDR3 is TGTGCCAGCAGCAAACAAGAGGGGGTTGGGAGCAATCAGCCCCAGCATTTT.

V is TRBV9 and J is TRBJ2-3, with TRBD1 identical over 8 bases. V was clipped by 1 base and J by 3 bases; unmatched bases: 7. The germline V gene has CDR1 SGDLS and CDR2 YYNGEE. This CDR3 region has 16 residues. CDR3 sequence (DNA): TGTGCCAGCAGCGTATTGACAGGGGAGGCGACAGATACGCAGTATTTT. It codes for CASSVLTGEATDTQYF.

The genes are TRBV18 and TRBJ1-1; D perhaps matches TRBD1 (5 bases). The CDR3 contains 13 residues. Trimming took off 3 bases at V and 4 bases at J, with 9 bases between the two ends. CDR1 is KGHSH and CDR2 is LQKENI in the germline V gene. CDR3 sequence reads: CASSPQGTTEAFF. The CDR3 bases are TGTGCCAGCTCACCCCAGGGAACCACTGAAGCTTTCTTT.

The V gene is TRBV11-3, the J gene TRBJ1-1; D may be TRBD1 (6 bases). The germline V and J ends were trimmed by 5 bases and 8 bases, with 15 bases remaining between them. CDR1 is SGHNT, CDR2 YENEEA, per germline. The CDR3 spans 13 residues. Here the CDR3 DNA reads TGTGCCAGCAGCCCATCGGGGGGGGCAGAAGCTTTCTTT. Protein sequence: CASSPSGGAEAFF.

The V call is TRBV7-2, the J call TRBJ1-2; D is unresolved. The CDR3 consists of 14 residues. The germline gives CDR1 SGHTA, CDR2 FQGNSA. The ends were cut back, 4 bases at V and 4 bases at J, with 13 bases in the middle. CDR3 region: CASSSAPTGYGYTF. CDR3 DNA: TGTGCCAGCAGCTCCGCCCCAACCGGCTATGGCTACACCTTC.

The chain combines TRBV27 with TRBJ2-7; D is possibly TRBD2 (6 bases). The germline gives CDR1 MNHEY, CDR2 SMNVEV (reference sequence). V lost 3 bases to trimming and J lost 2 bases, with 11 bases between them. The CDR3 runs to 14 residues. CDR3 in DNA: TGTGCCAGCAGTTTTAGCGGCGGGACCTACGAGCAGTACTTC. It codes for CASSFSGGTYEQYF.

This chain uses TRBV2 with TRBJ1-1; D is perhaps TRBD1 (5 bases). CDR1 is SNHLY and CDR2 is FYNNEI in the germline V gene. V dropped 4 bases and J dropped 6 bases, with 18 bases sitting between them. This CDR3 is built from 15 residues. The CDR3 DNA follows: TGTGCCAGCAGTGGAAGAAGGGGTTCAGGAGCTGAAGCTTTCTTT. It encodes CASSGRRGSGAEAFF.

V gene TRBV6-5 combines with J gene TRBJ2-1; 11 bases fit TRBD2. This CDR3 is built from 14 residues. Germline values: CDR1 MNHEY, CDR2 SVGAGI. Losses at the gene ends were 10 bases for V and 5 bases for J; bases not matched to a gene: 7. CDR3 in amino acids: CATTGLAADNEQFF. The CDR3, as DNA: TGTGCCACCACGGGACTAGCGGCCGACAATGAGCAGTTCTTC.

The chain is built from TRBV19 and TRBJ2-7, with TRBD2 identical over 12 bases. Germline CDR1 and CDR2: LNHDA and SQIVND (reference sequence). The CDR3 spans 16 residues. Trimming at V came to 5 bases and at J to 2 bases, leaving 7 bases not matched to a gene. CDR3 amino acids: CASSWVTSGRPYEQYF. DNA of the CDR3: TGTGCCAGTAGTTGGGTTACTAGCGGGAGGCCCTACGAGCAGTACTTC. The variable domain in full, completed from reference TRBV19 and TRBJ2-7, reads DGGITQSPKYLFRKEGQNVTLSCEQNLNHDAMYWYRQDPGQGLRLIYYSQIVNDFQKGDIAEGYSVSREKKESFPLTVTSAQKNPTAFYLCASSWVTSGRPYEQYFGPGTRLTVT.

This chain uses TRBV19 with TRBJ1-5; D perhaps matches TRBD1 (5 bases). V lost 2 bases, J lost 1 base, and 12 bases lay in between. Germline V gene data show CDR1 as LNHDA and CDR2 as SQIVND (reference sequence). This CDR3 region has 16 residues. CDR3 DNA sequence: TGTGCCAGTAGTATAATGGGGGGGTGGAGCAATCAGCCCCAGCATTTT. This sequence encodes CASSIMGGWSNQPQHF.

The V gene is TRBV6-2 or TRBV6-3, the J gene TRBJ1-5; 8 positions match TRBD1. CDR1 and CDR2 from the germline V gene are MNHEY and SVGEGT. The CDR3 runs 16 residues. The junction had 9 bases not matched to a gene; V was cut back by 3 bases and J by 5 bases. The CDR3 DNA is TGTGCCAGCAGTTATGTCGCCAGGGGGCATGATCAGCCCCAGCATTTT. Translating gives CASSYVARGHDQPQHF.

J is TRBJ2-3 and V is TRBV5-1, with D maybe TRBD1 (6 bases). In germline, CDR1 is SGHRS, CDR2 YFSETQ. The CDR3 contains 15 residues. V was pared by 0 bases and J by 4 bases, with 12 bases between. The CDR3 coding sequence is TGCGCCAGCAGCTTGGATGGGGGCATGTCAGATACGCAGTATTTT. Residues: CASSLDGGMSDTQYF.

The V and J genes are TRBV7-9 and TRBJ2-3; D is perhaps TRBD2 (5 bases). With 1 base removed from V and 7 bases from J, the gap between germline ends came to 18 bases. This CDR3 is 16 amino acids long. Germline values: CDR1 SEHNR, CDR2 FQNEAQ (reference sequence). The CDR3 is CASSLDGSAGLNTQYF. The CDR3 DNA follows: TGTGCCAGCAGCTTAGACGGGTCGGCCGGACTTAATACGCAGTATTTT.

The V gene is TRBV2, the J gene TRBJ2-7; 7 nucleotides align to TRBD1. In germline, CDR1 is SNHLY, CDR2 FYNNEI. V lost 6 bases, J lost 3 bases, and 8 bases stayed unmatched. This CDR3 is 14 amino acids long. CDR3 DNA: TGTGCCAGCAGCGACGGGACAGTTAACTACGAGCAGTACTTC. Residues: CASSDGTVNYEQYF.

This chain links TRBV9 with TRBJ2-7, with TRBD1 as a possible D gene (5 bases). The length of the CDR3 is 14 residues. Trimming took 2 bases from V and 2 from J, leaving 11 bases between them. The V gene's germline CDR1 is SGDLS and CDR2 YYNGEE. The CDR3 DNA is TGTGCCAGCAGCGTCGACAGCAGGGCCTACGAGCAGTACTTC. Protein sequence: CASSVDSRAYEQYF.

The chain has TRBV21-1 and TRBJ2-3; the D call TRBD2 from the table was never checked on the DNA. TRBV21-1 is deemed a pseudogene. CDR3 length: 18 residues. This CDR3 reads CASSPPTSSGGSTDTQYF. Here the CDR3 DNA reads TGTGCCAGCAGCCCCCCTACCTCTAGCGGGGGTAGCACAGATACGCAGTATTTT.

The chain is built from TRBV4-3 and TRBJ1-2, with 9 bases identical to TRBD1. In germline, CDR1 is LGHNA, CDR2 YSLEER. The CDR3 length is 14 residues. The V and J ends lost 4 bases and 4 bases, in that order; junction bases with no gene match: 4. The CDR3 DNA sequence: TGCGCCAGCAGCCGAACAGGGGGCGTCTATGGCTACACCTTC. Its protein product is CASSRTGGVYGYTF.

The chain joins TRBV29-1 to TRBJ2-3; TRBD1 might be the D (6 bases). The ends were cut back, 1 base at V and 0 bases at J, with 8 bases in the middle. The CDR3 loop spans 14 amino acids. Looked up from germline, CDR1 is SQVTM and CDR2 is ANQGSEA. The DNA for the CDR3 is TGCAGCGTTGAAGGAGGGACAAGCACAGATACGCAGTATTTT. As protein: CSVEGGTSTDTQYF.

The chain combines TRBV12-5 with TRBJ2-1, with D unclear. CDR3 length: 14 amino acids. V dropped 1 base and J dropped 7 bases, with 11 bases sitting between them. Germline assignment: CDR1 LGHNT and CDR2 FRNRAP. As DNA, the CDR3 is TGTGCTAGTGGTTTGGGCAACCTAGGAAATGAGCAGTTCTTC. This encodes CASGLGNLGNEQFF. The full variable domain, rest sourced from reference TRBV12-5 and TRBJ2-1, is DARVTQTPRHKVTEMGQEVTMRCQPILGHNTVFWYRQTMMQGLELLAYFRNRAPLDDSGMPKDRFSAEMPDATLATLKIQPSEPRDSAVYFCASGLGNLGNEQFFGPGTRLTVL.

The chain combines TRBV28 with TRBJ1-6, with 7 bases aligning to TRBD1. Germline loops: CDR1 MDHEN, CDR2 SYDVKM. V lost 6 bases and J lost 5; bases outside the gene matches: 4. The CDR3 loop spans 14 amino acids. The DNA for the CDR3 is TGTGCCAGCAGCCCGGACAGGAATAATTCACCCCTCCACTTT. It yields the protein CASSPDRNNSPLHF.

The rearrangement uses TRBV7-8 and TRBJ1-3; maybe TRBD1 (5 bases). CDR1 SGHVS and CDR2 FQNEAQ come from the germline V gene. CDR3 size: 16 residues. Trimming removed 5 bases at V and 2 bases at J, with 16 bases between. CDR3 sequence (DNA): TGTGCCAGCAGCGCCCAGTTCGGGGGACCTGGAAACACCATATATTTT. It codes for CASSAQFGGPGNTIYF.

This chain uses TRBV4-3 with TRBJ2-3; 9 bases are a match to TRBD2. The CDR3 covers 16 residues. V dropped 1 base and J dropped 3; count of bases not matched to a gene: 5. Germline CDR1 LGHNA, CDR2 YSLEER. CDR3 bases: TGCGCCAGCAGCCAAGCCATAAGCGGGAGGACAGATACGCAGTATTTT. Residues: CASSQAISGRTDTQYF.

This clone was observed once. This sequence joins TRBV6-5 and TRBJ2-5, with 7 bases identical to TRBD1. The germline V gene has CDR1 MNHEY and CDR2 SVGAGI. The CDR3 is 13 amino acids. The J segment lost 4 bases and the V segment lost 7 bases, leaving 6 bases of the junction unmatched. This chain's CDR3 is CASIQGVGETQYF. In nucleotides, the CDR3 is TGTGCCAGCATCCAGGGGGTCGGAGAGACCCAGTACTTC.

The chain is built from TRBV18 and TRBJ2-2; D is unclear. The CDR3 is 15 amino acids. Germline values: CDR1 KGHSH, CDR2 LQKENI. Trimming shortened V by 3 bases and J by 0 bases, and 8 bases separated the two germline ends. This CDR3 reads CASSPPRSNTGELFF. The CDR3 DNA follows: TGTGCCAGCTCACCCCCTAGATCGAACACCGGGGAGCTGTTTTTT. The full variable domain, with the rest looked up from reference TRBV18 and TRBJ2-2, is NAGVMQNPRHLVRRRGQEARLRCSPMKGHSHVYWYRQLPEEGLKFMVYLQKENIIDESGMPKERFSAEFPKEGPSILRIQQVVRGDSAAYFCASSPPRSNTGELFFGEGSRLTVL.